These 7 T cell receptor beta chains originate from one sample sequenced in a study of blood T cell repertoires in COVID-19. Here immunoSEQ multiplex PCR was the method, and the copy in TCRdb shows in-frame clones only, minus some. The repertoire holds under 250,000 clones, about 79% seen once, with approximately 3.6% in the top ten. The specimen sequenced was PBMCs or T cells enriched from blood (not recorded which). These receptors all come from a woman aged 60-70 years who had recovered from COVID-19.

The chain employs TRBV14 and TRBJ2-6; D not certain. Per the germline V gene, CDR1 is SGHDN and CDR2 is FVKESK. The CDR3 has 13 amino acids. V was cut by 3 bases and J by 4 bases, with 4 bases left in between. CDR3 sequence (DNA): TGTGCCAGCAGCCAGAGGGGGGCCAACGTCCTGACTTTC. It yields the protein CASSQRGANVLTF.

The gene calls are TRBV5-8 and TRBJ2-1, with a possible D match to TRBD1 (6 bases). The CDR3 runs to 13 residues. The V end lost 4 bases, the J end lost 4 bases, and 9 bases lay between the germline ends. The germline V gene encodes CDR1 SGHTS and CDR2 YDEGEE. The CDR3 nucleotides read TGTGCCAGCAGCCCCACAGGGTACAATGAGCAGTTCTTC. This codes for CASSPTGYNEQFF.

The V call is TRBV27, the J call TRBJ2-1; 10 positions agree with TRBD2. The V and J ends lost 8 bases and 7 bases, in that order; junction bases with no gene match: 11. CDR3 length equals 15 residues. The germline V gene has CDR1 MNHEY and CDR2 SMNVEV (reference sequence). The CDR3 DNA reads as TGTGCCAGCTCCTACGGAGCGGGGGGGCCGAATGAGCAGTTCTTC. Its translation: CASSYGAGGPNEQFF.

The rearrangement links TRBV5-5 to TRBJ2-7; D might be TRBD2 (5 bases). V lost 5 bases to trimming and J lost 7 bases, with 16 bases between them. From germline, CDR1 is SGHKS and CDR2 YYEKEE (reference sequence). The CDR3 consists of 13 residues. CDR3 nucleotide sequence: TGTGCCAGCAGAGTAACGGGATCCTCGGAGCAGTACTTC. This encodes CASRVTGSSEQYF.

This chain connects TRBV10-1 to TRBJ2-5; 8 nucleotides agree with TRBD1. Per germline, CDR1 WNHNN and CDR2 SYGVQD (reference sequence). Trimming took 6 bases from V and 4 from J; bases not matched to a gene: 7. This CDR3 contains 14 residues. CDR3 loop: CASSVGQGRETQYF. The DNA of the CDR3 is TGCGCCAGCAGCGTAGGACAGGGAAGAGAGACCCAGTACTTC.

The gene calls are TRBV7-9 and TRBJ1-3; D possibly corresponds to TRBD1 (5 bases). CDR1 is SEHNR and CDR2 is FQNEAQ in the germline V gene (reference sequence). Trimming removed 5 bases from V and 0 bases from J, with 11 bases in between. CDR3 length equals 15 residues. CDR3 in DNA: TGTGCCAGCAGCCCAGACAGAACCTCTGGAAACACCATATATTTT. As protein: CASSPDRTSGNTIYF.

The V call is TRBV6-5, the J call TRBJ1-1, with 7 nucleotides matching TRBD1. This CDR3 spans 12 amino acids. Germline CDR1 MNHEY, CDR2 SVGAGI. V lost 6 bases and J lost 4; bases outside the gene matches: 2. The CDR3 reads CASSRGATEAFF. CDR3 nucleotides: TGTGCCAGCAGCAGGGGGGCCACTGAAGCTTTCTTT.